The 4 T cell receptor beta chains presented below share a single source sample, sequenced in a study of cytomegalovirus exposure and HLA in healthy donors. The PCR employed 60 Vbeta primers together with 13 Jbeta primers. The method was immunoSEQ multiplex PCR; TCRdb's version includes in-frame clones alone and lacks a portion of them. The sample lists over 150,000 clones, 77% occurring once. The sample was PBMCs. Source of these receptors: a woman aged 25 to 39 in good health and CMV-seropositive.

The chain carries TRBV12-5 and TRBJ1-2; TRBD1 matches at 7 bases. CDR3 size: 14 residues. With 5 bases clipped from V and 4 bases from J, the junction kept 7 bases outside the gene matches. Germline CDR1 LGHNT, CDR2 FRNRAP. This CDR3 reads CASGPGQSFYGYTF. The CDR3 DNA is TGTGCTAGTGGTCCGGGACAGTCTTTCTATGGCTACACCTTC.

The V and J genes are TRBV10-3 and TRBJ1-1; unclear D gene. Trimming cost V 4 bases and J 12 bases, with 15 bases left between them. The CDR3 has 12 amino acids. The V gene's germline CDR1 is ENHRY and CDR2 SYGVKD. The CDR3 loop reads CAISVESRVTFF. The CDR3 DNA follows: TGTGCCATCAGTGTCGAGTCGAGAGTGACTTTCTTT.

The chain is built from TRBV5-5 and TRBJ2-1; TRBD2 matches at 11 bases. CDR3 size: 15 residues. From germline, CDR1 is SGHKS and CDR2 YYEKEE (reference sequence). J gave up 9 bases and V 6 bases, and 11 bases lay outside the gene matches. CDR3 DNA: TGTGCCAGCACCCCGACTAGCGGGATTTTAAGTGAGCAGTTCTTC. Translation gives CASTPTSGILSEQFF.

The chain joins TRBV27 to TRBJ2-2; 8 bases match TRBD2. The CDR3 consists of 16 residues. Trimming removed 3 bases from V and 1 base from J; junction bases left unmatched: 4. Germline assignment: CDR1 MNHEY and CDR2 SMNVEV (reference sequence). CDR3 coding DNA: TGTGCCAGCAGTTTCGGGAGGGTGGGGAACACCGGGGAGCTGTTTTTT. This codes for CASSFGRVGNTGELFF.